Following are 21 T cell receptor beta chains from one sample sequenced in a study of CD8+ T cells in alopecia areata. Indicated treatment: oral pan-JAK inhibitor, 5-10 mg twice daily. The authors extracted RNA and reverse transcribed it into cDNA as the sequencing template. Method: immunoSEQ multiplex PCR; TCRdb's copy keeps in-frame clones and lacks some. The sample consists of 200,000 or so clones, roughly 60% of them appearing once. This specimen was CD4+ T cells sorted from blood, taken at week 24, from a patient treated with tofacitinib. These receptors all come from a human donor with alopecia areata.

The chain carries TRBV28 and TRBJ2-5, with TRBD2 matching over 12 bases. Germline-derived CDR1 and CDR2 are MDHEN and SYDVKM. This CDR3 is 14 amino acids long. V dropped 6 bases and J dropped 3; count of bases not matched to a gene: 2. The CDR3 region is CASSLAGGEETQYF. In DNA form, the CDR3 reads TGTGCCAGCAGCCTAGCGGGAGGGGAAGAGACCCAGTACTTC.

This clone was seen just once. The chain recombines TRBV29-1 with TRBJ2-5; 10 bases match TRBD2. Germline V gene lookup returns CDR1 SQVTM and CDR2 ANQGSEA. The CDR3 runs 16 residues. V was clipped by 4 bases and J by 0 bases; unmatched bases: 8. The CDR3 loop is CSVGPSGGAYQETQYF. The CDR3 coding sequence is TGCAGCGTTGGACCAAGCGGGGGGGCCTACCAAGAGACCCAGTACTTC.

This chain links TRBV5-6 with TRBJ1-5; 10 bases are shared with TRBD1. CDR3 size: 17 residues. Unmatched junction bases numbered 9, after V lost 1 base and J lost 5 bases. Germline lookup yields CDR1 SGHDT and CDR2 YYEEEE. The CDR3 DNA sequence: TGTGCCAGCAGCTTGAGGACAGGGGGATTCCCTTATCAGCCCCAGCATTTT. The encoded protein is CASSLRTGGFPYQPQHF.

The CDR3 sequence: CSVDRQGDYNEQFF. Here the CDR3 DNA reads TGCAGCGTTGATAGGCAGGGGGACTACAATGAGCAGTTCTTC. This chain connects TRBV29-1 to TRBJ2-1, with 7 bases fitting TRBD1. The ends lost 3 bases at V and 3 bases at J; junction bases unmatched: 5. The germline CDR1 and CDR2 sequences are SQVTM and ANQGSEA. This CDR3 comprises 14 residues.

The chain combines TRBV7-2 with TRBJ2-7; D unresolved. This CDR3 region has 14 residues. Germline V gene sequence: CDR1 SGHTA, CDR2 FQGNSA. The V and J ends lost 4 bases and 2 bases respectively, with 12 bases between them. This CDR3 is CASSSQTGPYEQYF. DNA of the CDR3: TGTGCCAGCAGCTCCCAGACTGGCCCCTACGAGCAGTACTTC.

The V and J genes are TRBV4-2 and TRBJ1-2; D is perhaps TRBD1 (6 bases). CDR1 is LGHNA and CDR2 is YNFKEQ in the germline V gene. V shed 0 bases and J shed 5 bases, with 10 bases lying between them. The CDR3 extends over 14 amino acids. The CDR3 region has the DNA TGTGCCAGCAGCCAAGAATCAGGGGATTATGGCTACACCTTC. It specifies CASSQESGDYGYTF.

V and J are TRBV5-4 and TRBJ1-2; D is uncertain. Trimming pared 5 bases from V and 4 bases from J, leaving 18 bases between. In germline, CDR1 is SGHNT, CDR2 YYREEE (reference sequence). This CDR3 has 15 amino acids. CDR3 sequence (DNA): TGTGCCAGCAGACACGACAATAGACGGGCCTATGGCTACACCTTC. This translates into CASRHDNRRAYGYTF.

The V call is TRBV6-5, the J call TRBJ1-5; tentative D call: TRBD1 (6 bases). This CDR3 spans 15 amino acids. The germline CDR1 and CDR2 sequences are MNHEY and SVGAGI. Deletions cut 6 bases from V and 2 bases from J, with 14 bases between. The CDR3 nucleotides read TGTGCCAGCAGCTCCGACAGGAGAGGCAATCAGCCCCAGCATTTT. Its translation: CASSSDRRGNQPQHF.

The chain couples TRBV4-3 to TRBJ1-5, with a tentative D call TRBD1 (6 bases). This CDR3 has 14 residues. Trimming shortened V by 0 bases and J by 7 bases, and 10 bases separated the two germline ends. Germline V gene data show CDR1 as LGHNA and CDR2 as YSLEER. The CDR3 loop reads CASSQERGSQPQHF. The CDR3 DNA sequence: TGCGCCAGCAGCCAAGAAAGGGGGAGCCAGCCCCAGCATTTT.

This clone has a single count. The V call is TRBV7-8, the J call TRBJ2-7; D is ambiguous. Between the trimmed V and J ends, which lost 5 bases and 6 bases, there was a span of 14 bases. CDR3 length: 13 amino acids. From germline, CDR1 is SGHVS and CDR2 FQNEAQ. The CDR3 sequence is CASSQSTQSEQYF. The CDR3 coding sequence is TGTGCCAGCAGCCAATCCACGCAGAGCGAGCAGTACTTC.

The V and J genes are TRBV18 and TRBJ2-5; D remains ambiguous. This CDR3 is 14 amino acids long. Germline lookup yields CDR1 KGHSH and CDR2 LQKENI. V was clipped by 6 bases and J by 1 base, with 12 bases between them. The CDR3 DNA follows: TGTGCCAGCTCCTTTGGGCTCGCCCAAGAGACCCAGTACTTC. Protein sequence: CASSFGLAQETQYF. The full variable domain, its missing parts supplied by reference TRBV18 and TRBJ2-5, is NAGVMQNPRHLVRRRGQEARLRCSPMKGHSHVYWYRQLPEEGLKFMVYLQKENIIDESGMPKERFSAEFPKEGPSILRIQQVVRGDSAAYFCASSFGLAQETQYFGPGTRLLVL.

The rearrangement links TRBV7-9 to TRBJ1-2; D gene ambiguous. Trimming shortened V by 1 base and J by 7 bases, and 7 bases separated the two germline ends. Germline lookup yields CDR1 SEHNR and CDR2 FQNEAQ (reference sequence). The CDR3 consists of 12 residues. Written as DNA, the CDR3 is TGTGCCAGCAGCTTAGAGGAGGGTGGCTACACCTTC. Translating it yields CASSLEEGGYTF.

This clone has only a few counts. This rearrangement joins TRBV4-1 to TRBJ1-3; D may be TRBD1 (5 bases). Between the trimmed V and J ends, which lost 0 bases and 15 bases, there was a span of 15 bases. The V gene's germline CDR1 is MGHRA and CDR2 YSYEKL. The CDR3 runs 13 residues. The CDR3 loop is CASSQDWGTPRYF. CDR3 in DNA: TGCGCCAGCAGCCAAGATTGGGGGACCCCACGATATTTT.

CDR3 region: CASGTRVAGELFF. CDR3 nucleotides: TGCGCCAGCGGAACCCGTGTTGCCGGGGAGCTGTTTTTT. This chain uses TRBV5-1 with TRBJ2-2; D call uncertain. V was shortened by 7 bases and J by 6 bases, with 13 bases between the two germline ends. The CDR3 loop spans 13 amino acids. The germline gives CDR1 SGHRS, CDR2 YFSETQ.

The V and J genes are TRBV19 and TRBJ1-5; TRBD1 matches at 7 bases. V shed 3 bases and J 2 bases; nucleotides not matched to a gene: 7. The CDR3 runs to 16 residues. Germline CDR1 is LNHDA and CDR2 is SQIVND (reference sequence). The DNA of the CDR3 is TGTGCCAGTAGTATTCTCGGGACAGCACGCAATCAGCCCCAGCATTTT. This codes for CASSILGTARNQPQHF.

This clone was counted between two and nine times. The chain has TRBV29-1 and TRBJ1-1; no clear D. Germline loops: CDR1 SQVTM, CDR2 ANQGSEA. V lost 4 bases, J lost 4 bases, and 10 bases lay in between. This CDR3 has 12 residues. The CDR3 is CSVGRDSTEAFF. CDR3 bases: TGCAGCGTTGGGCGTGACTCCACTGAAGCTTTCTTT.

Only a few counts were recorded for this clone. This chain links TRBV25-1 with TRBJ2-2; 7 nucleotides agree with TRBD1. V shed 6 bases and J 3 bases; nucleotides not matched to a gene: 4. This CDR3 comprises 14 residues. Germline V gene lookup returns CDR1 MGHDK and CDR2 SYGVNS. Here the CDR3 reads CASSTGVDTGELFF. The CDR3 coding sequence is TGTGCCAGCAGCACAGGGGTTGACACCGGGGAGCTGTTTTTT.

The chain combines TRBV29-1 with TRBJ1-1; D is uncertain. Germline V gene data show CDR1 as SQVTM and CDR2 as ANQGSEA. The CDR3 is 14 residues long. With 4 bases removed from V and 0 bases from J, the gap between germline ends came to 12 bases. The CDR3 loop reads CSVGAESMNTEAFF. CDR3 sequence (DNA): TGCAGCGTTGGGGCAGAAAGCATGAACACTGAAGCTTTCTTT.

The rearrangement links TRBV5-1 to TRBJ2-7, with TRBD1 identical over 8 bases. The CDR3 loop spans 15 amino acids. Per the germline V gene, CDR1 is SGHRS and CDR2 is YFSETQ. Trimming took 4 bases from V and 2 from J; bases not matched to a gene: 8. The CDR3 nucleotides are TGCGCCAGCAGCCCTAAGGGACAGGAAACCTACGAGCAGTACTTC. Translated: CASSPKGQETYEQYF. Variable domain in full (rest from reference TRBV5-1 and TRBJ2-7): KAGVTQTPRYLIKTRGQQVTLSCSPISGHRSVSWYQQTPGQGLQFLFEYFSETQRNKGNFPGRFSGRQFSNSRSEMNVSTLELGDSALYLCASSPKGQETYEQYFGPGTRLTVT.

The J gene is TRBJ1-1, the V gene TRBV5-1, with D perhaps matching TRBD1 (5 bases). This CDR3 is built from 14 residues. Trimming shortened V by 1 base and J by 1 base, and 8 bases separated the two germline ends. CDR1 SGHRS and CDR2 YFSETQ come from the germline V gene. CDR3 loop: CASSLLQENTEAFF. The CDR3 nucleotides are TGCGCCAGCAGCTTGTTACAGGAGAACACTGAAGCTTTCTTT. The whole variable domain, remainder taken from reference TRBV5-1 and TRBJ1-1, is KAGVTQTPRYLIKTRGQQVTLSCSPISGHRSVSWYQQTPGQGLQFLFEYFSETQRNKGNFPGRFSGRQFSNSRSEMNVSTLELGDSALYLCASSLLQENTEAFFGQGTRLTVV.

The CDR3 region is CASSPMSSYNSPLHF. CDR3 sequence (DNA): TGTGCCAGCAGCCCCATGAGCTCCTATAATTCACCCCTCCACTTT. V usage is TRBV4-2 and J usage is TRBJ1-6, with D unclear. V was pared by 4 bases and J by 0 bases, with 7 bases between. The V gene's germline CDR1 is LGHNA and CDR2 YNFKEQ. This CDR3 spans 15 amino acids.